This is a list of T cell receptor beta chains from one sample in a study of blood T cells in healthy people across ages. TCRdb called the 5' RACE reads again in MiXCR, with one record for every CDR3 protein. The sample has roughly 680,000 distinct CDR3 sequences; roughly 21% are singletons. Sequenced sample: blood. The source is a man between 65 and 85 years old in good health. Each CDR3 is given with its conserved first and last residue. A D gene is named only where the DNA matches it firmly. Size tells how often a clone was seen (once, few, many) or the class of an expanded clone, and some rows leave it out.

d_gene	abundance	len	v_gene	j_gene	CDR3nt	CDR3aa
-	once	16	TRBV7-8	TRBJ1-4	TGTGCCAGCAGCTTAGTGGCAGACAGTAGAATAGAAAAACTGTTTTTT	CASSLVADSRIEKLFF
-	-	11	TRBV6-2/TRBV6-3	TRBJ2-7	TGTGCCGCCGGCTTCTCCTACGAGCAGTACTTC	CAAGFSYEQYF
TRBD2	-	17	TRBV7-2	TRBJ2-1	TGTGCCAGCAGCTATCCCCGTAGCGGGATGGTCAACAATGAGCAGTTCTTC	CASSYPRSGMVNNEQFF
-	few	11	TRBV7-9	TRBJ2-5	TGTGCCAGCAGCTCGGATGGGACCCAGTACTTC	CASSSDGTQYF
TRBD1	many	15	TRBV27	TRBJ2-7	TGTGCCAGCAGTTTGTCGGGACAGATCTTCTACGAGCAGTACTTC	CASSLSGQIFYEQYF
TRBD1	-	14	TRBV20-1	TRBJ1-4	TGCAGTGCTAGGTTACAGGGGGCTTGGGAAAAACTGTTTTTT	CSARLQGAWEKLFF
TRBD2	-	16	TRBV7-2	TRBJ2-7	TGTGCCAGCAGCTTGGGACTAGCGGGAGTCGTCAACGAGCAGTACTTC	CASSLGLAGVVNEQYF
TRBD2	-	15	TRBV7-3	TRBJ2-5	TGTGCCAGCAGCCCGAATAGCGGGAGCAGGGAGACCCAGTACTTC	CASSPNSGSRETQYF
-	few	12	TRBV5-1	TRBJ2-2	TGCGCCACCACGTGGGGGACCGGGGAGCTGTTTTTT	CATTWGTGELFF
-	-	15	TRBV6-5	TRBJ1-6	TGTGCCAGCAGTTACTCCGGGACGGTGGACGCGCCCCTCCACTTT	CASSYSGTVDAPLHF
TRBD2	few	15	TRBV4-1	TRBJ2-7	TGCGCCAGCAGCCAAGATCTAGCGGGAGCGAGGGAGCAGTACTTC	CASSQDLAGAREQYF
TRBD2	-	18	TRBV9	TRBJ2-1	TGTGCCAGCAGCGTAGACCTAGCGGGAGGAGGGAGGCCCAATGAGCAGTTCTTC	CASSVDLAGGGRPNEQFF
TRBD2	few	20	TRBV12-3/TRBV12-4	TRBJ2-1	TGTGCCAGCAGTGGGGAGAGGACCCCTAATTGGGGGACTAGAAGTCTTGAGCAGTTCTTC	CASSGERTPNWGTRSLEQFF
-	-	15	TRBV12-3/TRBV12-4	TRBJ2-2	TGTGCCAGCAGTCCAATAGCGGTTAACACCGGGGAGCTGTTTTTT	CASSPIAVNTGELFF
-	many	14	TRBV27	TRBJ2-5	TGTGCCAGCAGTCCCCGCGGGATCTGGGAGACCCAGTACTTC	CASSPRGIWETQYF
-	-	13	TRBV24-1	TRBJ1-5	TGTGCCAAGCGGGCTGGGGTCAATCAGCCCCAGCATTTT	CAKRAGVNQPQHF
TRBD1	-	18	TRBV29-1	TRBJ2-3	TGCAGCGTCCGAACGCCGGGACAGGGTTACTCTAGCACAGATACGCAGTATTTT	CSVRTPGQGYSSTDTQYF
TRBD2	-	17	TRBV2	TRBJ2-1	TGTGCCAGCAGCCGAGCGTCAGGGCTAGCGGGATACAATGAGCAGTTCTTC	CASSRASGLAGYNEQFF
TRBD1	few	14	TRBV6-1	TRBJ2-4	TGTGCCAGCAGTTTCGGAACAGGGGCGGACATTCAGTACTTC	CASSFGTGADIQYF
-	-	14	TRBV6-5	TRBJ2-7	TGTGCCAGCAGGTCGAGCGGTCGCTCCTACGAGCAGTACTTC	CASRSSGRSYEQYF
TRBD2	-	15	TRBV20-1	TRBJ2-4	TGCAGTGCTAGAGCCGGGACTAGCGGGGTTGGCATTCAGTACTTC	CSARAGTSGVGIQYF
-	-	16	TRBV5-5	TRBJ1-2	TGTGCCAGCAGCTTATATGGAGTTGGAGCTAACTATGGCTACACCTTC	CASSLYGVGANYGYTF
TRBD2	once	16	TRBV12-3/TRBV12-4	TRBJ2-1	TGTGCCAGCAGTTCTCTTTCCCGGGGGGCCTACAATGAGCAGTTCTTC	CASSSLSRGAYNEQFF
TRBD2	few	15	TRBV7-3	TRBJ2-1	TGTGCCAGCAGCTTAGGGACTAGCGAGAGGAATGAGCAGTTCTTC	CASSLGTSERNEQFF
TRBD1	few	19	TRBV18	TRBJ1-3	TGTGCCAGCTCACCACTTACAGGGGCCGACCGGACCTCTGGAAACACCATATATTTT	CASSPLTGADRTSGNTIYF
TRBD1	-	16	TRBV4-1	TRBJ1-1	TGCGCCAGCAGCCACCGGGAGGGGGCCATGAACACTGAAGCTTTCTTT	CASSHREGAMNTEAFF
-	-	15	TRBV9	TRBJ1-5	TGTGCCAGCAGCGTAGGCGGAGGGGCCGAACAGCCCCAGCATTTT	CASSVGGGAEQPQHF
-	many	15	TRBV6-5	TRBJ2-7	TGTGCCAGCAGTTACTCTCGGCAGGGGTTCTACGAGCAGTACTTC	CASSYSRQGFYEQYF
-	many	13	TRBV5-1	TRBJ2-7	TGTGCCAGCAGCCGGGGGAGCTCCTACGAGCAGTACTTC	CASSRGSSYEQYF
-	-	15	TRBV7-9	TRBJ2-5	TGTGCCAGCAGCTTCAGGGGCGTTAGTTCGCAGACCCAGTACTTC	CASSFRGVSSQTQYF
TRBD2	-	14	TRBV29-1	TRBJ2-1	TGCAGCGTTGCGCTAGCGGGCCCCTACAATGAGCAGTTCTTC	CSVALAGPYNEQFF
-	many	15	TRBV27	TRBJ2-7	TGTGCCAGCAGTTTATCGCTAGGGGGCTCCTACGAGCAGTACTTC	CASSLSLGGSYEQYF
TRBD2	-	14	TRBV30	TRBJ2-7	TGTGCCTGGAGTGTACCTAGCGGGAATTACGAGCAGTACTTC	CAWSVPSGNYEQYF
TRBD2	few	16	TRBV5-1	TRBJ2-5	TGCGCCAGCAGCTTGTTCCCCAGCGGGGCCCAAGAGACCCAGTACTTC	CASSLFPSGAQETQYF
-	few	13	TRBV5-1	TRBJ1-2	TGCGCCAGCAGCTACTCCGGGCCCACTATCCCCACCTTC	CASSYSGPTIPTF
TRBD1	-	15	TRBV3-1	TRBJ1-4	TGTGCCAGCAGCCCTAGGGACAGGGGTCACGAAAAACTGTTTTTT	CASSPRDRGHEKLFF
-	few	16	TRBV20-1	TRBJ1-2	TGCAGTGCTAACCTGGGGGCGCCAGGAACCAACTATGGCTACACCTTC	CSANLGAPGTNYGYTF
TRBD2	once	14	TRBV20-1	TRBJ2-3	TGCAGTGCGATGACTAGCGAGTCCCCAGATACGCAGTATTTT	CSAMTSESPDTQYF
TRBD2	-	15	TRBV6-2/TRBV6-3	TRBJ2-5	TGTGCCAGCAGACGACTAGCGGGAGGTCAAGAGACCCAGTACTTC	CASRRLAGGQETQYF
-	many	13	TRBV5-5	TRBJ2-1	TGTGCCAGCAGCTTGGGAGCCCAAAATGAGCAGTTCTTC	CASSLGAQNEQFF
-	many	15	TRBV7-3	TRBJ2-1	TGTGCCAGCAGCTTAATCGACACCCATAGGGATGAGCAGTTCTTC	CASSLIDTHRDEQFF
-	-	13	TRBV29-1	TRBJ2-5	TGCAGCGTTGAATTAAACTCCCAAGAGACCCAGTACTTC	CSVELNSQETQYF
-	few	17	TRBV20-1	TRBJ2-3	TGCAGTGCTAGACCCCGTGAAGGGGGAGGGCCGGCAGATACGCAGTATTTT	CSARPREGGGPADTQYF
TRBD1	few	17	TRBV15	TRBJ1-2	TGTGCCACCAGCAGAGATCAAGTCAGGGGGGATAACTATGGCTACACCTTC	CATSRDQVRGDNYGYTF
-	-	15	TRBV24-1	TRBJ2-3	TGTGCCACCAGTCAATGGGGGGGCTTAACAGATACGCAGTATTTT	CATSQWGGLTDTQYF
TRBD2	few	15	TRBV20-1	TRBJ2-3	TGCAGTGCTGGACTAGCGGGCGGGGGGTTAGATACGCAGTATTTT	CSAGLAGGGLDTQYF
-	few	13	TRBV20-1	TRBJ2-3	TGCAGTGCTAGAGATACGCAGACAGATACGCAGTATTTT	CSARDTQTDTQYF
TRBD2	-	17	TRBV15	TRBJ2-2	TGTGCCACCAGCAGAGGTCGTGCGGGAGGACCCACCGGGGAGCTGTTTTTT	CATSRGRAGGPTGELFF
-	-	13	TRBV15	TRBJ2-7	TGTGCCACCAGCTCCTCCGGGACAATTGAGCAGTACTTC	CATSSSGTIEQYF
-	few	16	TRBV28	TRBJ2-1	TGTGCCAGCAGTTTCGGAAGAAGAGTCCTATACAATGAGCAGTTCTTC	CASSFGRRVLYNEQFF
TRBD1	-	16	TRBV20-1	TRBJ2-5	TGCAGTGCTAGAGAGTCCGGGACAGGGATGGGAGAGACCCAGTACTTC	CSARESGTGMGETQYF
TRBD1	-	15	TRBV20-1	TRBJ1-4	TGCAGTGCTAGAGAAGGGACAGCAACTAATGAAAAACTGTTTTTT	CSAREGTATNEKLFF
-	-	11	TRBV27	TRBJ1-1	TGTGCCAGCCGTCTAAAAACTGAAGCTTTCTTT	CASRLKTEAFF